This T cell receptor beta chain was documented in a study of neoadjuvant anti-PD-1 for oral cavity cancer. Remarks on this clone: The antigen is undetermined.

Study-wide results and limits: Only a few patients per response group were TCR-analyzed; validation needed.

Time point meaning: after neoadjuvant nivolumab, at surgical resection. These newly diagnosed stage II-IVA oral cavity squamous cell carcinoma patients had no prior systemic or radiation treatment. Patients had HPV-negative, locally advanced oral cavity squamous cell carcinoma. Two replicates per tumor sample, mostly from approximately 5 ug of genomic DNA. Method: immunoSEQ multiplex PCR; TCRdb's copy keeps in-frame clones and lacks some. The table shows about 15,000 clones, with approximately 40% occurring only once. Germline V gene sequence: CDR1 MNHEY, CDR2 SVGAGI. V was pared by 4 bases and J by 5 bases, with 11 bases between. The CDR3 totals 13 residues.

This specimen was tumor tissue, taken after nivolumab (anti-PD-1) treatment. This clonotype was obtained from a person aged 35-80 years with oral cavity squamous cell carcinoma. The chain is built from TRBV6-5 and TRBJ2-5; unclear D gene. CDR3 residues: CASSWGRRETQYF. CDR3 in DNA: TGTGCCAGCAGTTGGGGAAGGCGGGAGACCCAGTACTTC.